This entry describes one T cell receptor beta chain. Its specificity is not known. These data originate in a study of T cells after yellow fever vaccination. Regarding the study as a whole: Researchers noted that a small share of clonotypes showed up in both CD4 and CD8 compartments. Most primary-vaccination clones recurred post-booster (roughly 96% CD4, 88% CD8).

The CDR3 is 11 residues long. Trimming took 6 bases from V and 0 from J, leaving 3 bases between them. From germline, CDR1 is SGHRS and CDR2 YFSETQ. TCRdb recomputed calls from the 5' RACE reads with MiXCR, one row per CDR3 protein. The table records 80,000 to 100,000 distinct CDR3 sequences, 5.8% of them present only once. This sequence was found in a man aged 18 to 29 who received the YFV17D yellow fever vaccine. Sample: CD8+ T cells sorted from PBMCs, taken 10 days after the yellow fever booster vaccination. V is TRBV5-1 and J is TRBJ1-1; unclear D gene. DNA for the CDR3: TGCGCCAGCAAGATGAACACTGAAGCTTTCTTT. It yields the protein CASKMNTEAFF.